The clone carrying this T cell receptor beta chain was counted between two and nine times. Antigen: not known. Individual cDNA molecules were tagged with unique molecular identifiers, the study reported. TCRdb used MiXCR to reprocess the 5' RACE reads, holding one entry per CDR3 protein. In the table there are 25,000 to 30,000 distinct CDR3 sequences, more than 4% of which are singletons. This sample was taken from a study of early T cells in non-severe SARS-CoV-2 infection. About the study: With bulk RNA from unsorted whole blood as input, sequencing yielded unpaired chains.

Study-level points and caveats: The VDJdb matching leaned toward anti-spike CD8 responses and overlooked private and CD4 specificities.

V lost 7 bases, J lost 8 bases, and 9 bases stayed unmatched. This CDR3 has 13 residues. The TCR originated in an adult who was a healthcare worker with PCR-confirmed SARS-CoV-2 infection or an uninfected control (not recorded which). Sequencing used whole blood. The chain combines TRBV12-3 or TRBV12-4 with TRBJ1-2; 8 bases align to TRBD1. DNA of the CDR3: TGTGCCAGCACCTTCGGACAGGGTGGCGGCTACACCTTC. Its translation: CASTFGQGGGYTF.